This record concerns one T cell receptor (beta chain) sequence. The antigen this receptor binds is unknown. Within one base of it there is no much larger clone, and no base qualities were kept. Genomic DNA was isolated using the Qiagen DNeasy kit from unsorted PBMCs as well as from negatively selected CD4+ and CD8+ fractions. Amplification of TCR beta CDR3 regions was done by immunoSEQ multiplex PCR with primers that anneal to V and J segments. A synthetic immune receptor repertoire was used to minimize amplification bias, and any residual bias was removed computationally once sequencing was done. The study's own analysis went as follows. Repertoire diversity was quantified as the Shannon entropy index using custom Python scripts. Unsorted, CD4+ and CD8+ repertoires were analyzed separately, except in combined analyses where CD4+ and CD8+ sequences were merged in silico. A clone was considered expanded if an increase in frequency of at least 2-fold after treatment relative to C1D1 was found, and a pseudocount of 0.5 was applied to clones undetected at baseline. Singleton clones were defined as clones with 0 or 1 copy at C1D1, and non-singleton clones were defined as clones with 2 or more copies. Clones expanded in unsorted samples were labelled as CD4+, CD8+ or unknown by matching protein sequences in sorted samples from the same patient. Diversity changes from C1D1 to C4D1 were tested in paired samples using Wilcoxon tests. TCRdb's version of the immuneACCESS table is confined to in-frame rearrangements and falls short of the full clone set. An unresolved V gene accounts for under half of the shortfall where checked; the remainder is of unknown origin. That table furnishes V, J and clone size, whereas the DNA furnished D and trimming. This sample is represented by about 21,000 clones; about three quarters of them were singletons. The ten largest clones add up to about 19% of the sample.

The sample comes from a study of PD-1 blockade in classical Hodgkin lymphoma (dated by TCRdb to 2020 to 2022). Notes on the research overall: Nivolumab dosing was 3 mg/kg intravenously every 2 weeks, continuing until either disease progression or unacceptable toxicity. The study used CyTOF and TCR beta sequencing to define a peripheral blood immune signature of response to PD-1 blockade in classical Hodgkin lymphoma.

Including cysteine and phenylalanine, the CDR3 has 16 amino acids. CDR3 DNA only is kept here, 48 bases in frame from base 1. CDR1 MNHEY and CDR2 SMNVEV are derived from the germline V gene (reference sequence). V lost 1 base and J lost 2 bases, and the count of bases not matched to a germline gene is 3. Broad study findings and their caveats: Baseline diversity similar to that of newly diagnosed patients was observed in trial patients achieving complete response, whereas significantly lower diversity was observed in partial responders and progressors. The study covered only a single clinical trial cohort, and the causes of the repertoire differences, possibly disease activity or prior therapy, were still not defined. By C4D1, a significant rise was seen in CD4+ TCR diversity but not in CD8+ TCR diversity (p=0.0027 vs p=0.16), and the rise was most apparent among complete responders (p=0.02). Diversity was lower in patients who began nivolumab less than 1 year after ASCT, so these patients were left out of later analyses to avoid confounding by immune reconstitution. Newly diagnosed patients were reported to have lower baseline TCR diversity than healthy donors, and relapsed/refractory patients were reported to have lower baseline TCR diversity still.

Taken with the paper, the label for time point translates to: cycle 4 day 1 (C4D1), after about 6 weeks of nivolumab. Relapse after autologous stem cell transplantation had occurred in all trial patients, and cohorts A, B and C were distinguished by prior brentuximab vedotin exposure. The trial cohort comprised some 60 patients with relapsed/refractory classical Hodgkin lymphoma whose best overall responses were complete response, partial response or progressive disease. Single-agent nivolumab was administered to trial patients in the multi-cohort phase II CheckMate 205 trial. Best overall response was determined by an independent review committee according to the 2007 International Working Group response criteria. Trial PBMCs were collected just before the start of nivolumab (C1D1) and during therapy at cycle 2 day 1 and cycle 4 day 1. Peripheral blood was collected in 8 mL Vacutainer Cell Preparation Tubes, from which PBMCs were isolated by centrifugation and then cryopreserved.

Sequencing was performed on peripheral blood mononuclear cells (PBMCs), taken before the fourth cycle of nivolumab. The chain is encoded by TRBV27 joined to TRBJ2-1; TRBD2 fits 9 bases in the junction. The TCR comes from a human donor with classical Hodgkin lymphoma. The CDR3 protein is CASSLLASGAYNEQFF. The nucleotide sequence is given as TGTGCCAGCAGTTTATTGGCTAGCGGGGCCTACAATGAGCAGTTCTTC.